Listed here is a single T cell receptor beta chain. Clones were read by immunoSEQ multiplex PCR, and TCRdb kept only the in-frame ones, dropping some. This sample has around 150,000 clones, with around 84% found just once. Germline assignment: CDR1 LGHDT and CDR2 YNNKEL (reference sequence). After removal of 5 bases from V and 5 bases from J, the junction contained 9 bases not matched to a gene. CDR3 length: 15 amino acids. This specimen belongs to a study of blood T cell repertoires in COVID-19. This receptor was obtained from a man aged 50-59 years who had recovered from COVID-19. V and J are TRBV3-1 (or the pseudogene TRBV3-2) and TRBJ2-5; 9 bases are a match to TRBD2. Input material: PBMCs or T cells enriched from blood (not recorded which). The CDR3 sequence is CASSERTSVLETQYF. CDR3 DNA: TGTGCCAGCAGCGAACGGACTAGCGTGTTGGAGACCCAGTACTTC.